This TCR beta chain came from a study of blood T cell repertoires in COVID-19. Study details: COVID-19 samples collected from the United States, Italy and Spain covered acute and convalescent phases. Sources were T cells, B-cell-depleted T cells, or PBMCs; the material itself was cDNA or gDNA.

Seattle enrolled patients during active infection and tracked them longitudinally. In the source study's methods: For nucleated cells, counts were estimated from reference gene primer amplification. Measured with immunoSEQ multiplex PCR; TCRdb has only the in-frame clones, and not every one. Clone size and the V and J calls come from that table; the DNA yielded D and trimming. The sample has fewer than 250,000 clones; more than 70% are singletons. CDR3 length: 16 amino acids. The germline gives CDR1 SGDLS, CDR2 YYNGEE. Trimming stripped 0 bases from V and 8 bases from J, with 18 bases between. The sequence was obtained from a woman of 80 years or more with COVID-19, enrolled during active disease. The material sequenced was peripheral blood. The chain employs TRBV9 and TRBJ2-1; D may be TRBD1 (6 bases). This CDR3 reads CASSVGQAPGIHEQFF. CDR3 nucleotide sequence: TGTGCCAGCAGCGTAGGACAGGCCCCAGGGATACATGAGCAGTTCTTC.